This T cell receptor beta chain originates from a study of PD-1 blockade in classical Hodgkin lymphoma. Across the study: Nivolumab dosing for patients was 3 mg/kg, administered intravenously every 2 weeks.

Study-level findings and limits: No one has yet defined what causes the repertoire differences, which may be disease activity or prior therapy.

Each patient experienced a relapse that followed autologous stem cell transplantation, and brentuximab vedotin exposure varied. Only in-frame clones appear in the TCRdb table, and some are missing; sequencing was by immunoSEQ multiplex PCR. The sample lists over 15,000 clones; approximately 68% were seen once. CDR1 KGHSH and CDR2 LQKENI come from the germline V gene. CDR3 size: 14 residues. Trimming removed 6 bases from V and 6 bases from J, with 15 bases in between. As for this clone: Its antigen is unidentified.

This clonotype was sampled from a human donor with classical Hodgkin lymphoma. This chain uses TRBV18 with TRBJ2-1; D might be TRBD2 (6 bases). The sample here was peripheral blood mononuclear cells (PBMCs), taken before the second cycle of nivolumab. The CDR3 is CASSLRGGINEQFF. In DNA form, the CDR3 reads TGTGCCAGCTCCCTCCGTGGCGGGATCAATGAGCAGTTCTTC.